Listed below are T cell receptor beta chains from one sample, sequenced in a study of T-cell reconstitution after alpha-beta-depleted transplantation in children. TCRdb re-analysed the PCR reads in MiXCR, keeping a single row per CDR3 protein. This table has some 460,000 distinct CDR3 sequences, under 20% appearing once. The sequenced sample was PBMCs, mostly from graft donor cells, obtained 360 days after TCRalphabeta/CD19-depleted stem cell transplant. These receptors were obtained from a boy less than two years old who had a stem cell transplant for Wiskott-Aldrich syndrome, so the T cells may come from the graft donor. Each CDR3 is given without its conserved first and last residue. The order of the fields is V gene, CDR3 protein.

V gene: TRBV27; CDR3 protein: ASSSLGGVKPYNEQF
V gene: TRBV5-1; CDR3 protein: ASSAAGTVNTEAF
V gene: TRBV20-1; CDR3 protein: SARVITGVKVYEQY
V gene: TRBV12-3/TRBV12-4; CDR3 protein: ASSTGLLSSYEQY
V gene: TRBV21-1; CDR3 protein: ASTVGGQETQY
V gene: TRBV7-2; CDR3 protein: ASSPRASKSYEQY
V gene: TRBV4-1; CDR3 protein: ASSQDPSTENIQY
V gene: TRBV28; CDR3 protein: ASSLSPRLALNTGELF
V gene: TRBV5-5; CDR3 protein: ASSPGQGGNTGELF
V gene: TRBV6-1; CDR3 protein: ASSPRAILLAGNTGELF
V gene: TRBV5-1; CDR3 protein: ASSSGTWGSYEQY
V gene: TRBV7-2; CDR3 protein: ASSLDQGGFWPQH
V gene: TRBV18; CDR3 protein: ASSPRGDALSSYNEQF
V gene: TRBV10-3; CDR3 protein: AISARTGLNTEAF
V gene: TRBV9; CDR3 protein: ASSVGSVAGELF
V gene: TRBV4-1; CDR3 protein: ASSQAQRGRDSTDTQY
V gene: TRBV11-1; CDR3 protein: ASSFPYRDVQWTGELF
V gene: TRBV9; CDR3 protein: ASSVAGGNTGELF
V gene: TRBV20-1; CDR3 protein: SARDIEASYEQY
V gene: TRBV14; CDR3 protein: ASSQGPRLETQY
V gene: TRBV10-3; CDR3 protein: AISARDSNQPQH
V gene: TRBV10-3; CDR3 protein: AISPTSGTNTGELF
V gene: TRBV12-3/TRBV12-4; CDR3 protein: ASSLASSGSLPPDEQY
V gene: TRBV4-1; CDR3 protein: ASSQERKSDRWRDIQY
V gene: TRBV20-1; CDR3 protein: SARVQQGGGEKLF
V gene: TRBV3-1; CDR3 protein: ASSKRSASGSHEQY
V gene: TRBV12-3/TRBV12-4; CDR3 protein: ASSLAARTDTQY